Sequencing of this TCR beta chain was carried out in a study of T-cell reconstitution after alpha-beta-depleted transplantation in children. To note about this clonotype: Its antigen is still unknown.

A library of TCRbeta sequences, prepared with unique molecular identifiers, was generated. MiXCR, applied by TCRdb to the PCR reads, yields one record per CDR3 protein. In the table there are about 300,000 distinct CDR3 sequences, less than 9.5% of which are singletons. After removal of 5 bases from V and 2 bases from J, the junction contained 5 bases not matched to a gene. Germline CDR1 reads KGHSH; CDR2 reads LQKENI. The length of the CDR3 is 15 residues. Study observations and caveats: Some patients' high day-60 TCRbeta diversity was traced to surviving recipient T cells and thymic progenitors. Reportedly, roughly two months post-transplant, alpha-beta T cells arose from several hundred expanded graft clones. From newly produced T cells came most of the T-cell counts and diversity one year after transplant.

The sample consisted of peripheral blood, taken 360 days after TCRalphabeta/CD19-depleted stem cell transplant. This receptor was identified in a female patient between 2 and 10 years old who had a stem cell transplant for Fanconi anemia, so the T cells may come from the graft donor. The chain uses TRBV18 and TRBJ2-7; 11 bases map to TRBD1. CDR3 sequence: CASSWDRGETYEQYV. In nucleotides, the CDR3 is TGTGCCAGCTCATGGGACAGGGGGGAGACCTACGAGCAGTACGTC.